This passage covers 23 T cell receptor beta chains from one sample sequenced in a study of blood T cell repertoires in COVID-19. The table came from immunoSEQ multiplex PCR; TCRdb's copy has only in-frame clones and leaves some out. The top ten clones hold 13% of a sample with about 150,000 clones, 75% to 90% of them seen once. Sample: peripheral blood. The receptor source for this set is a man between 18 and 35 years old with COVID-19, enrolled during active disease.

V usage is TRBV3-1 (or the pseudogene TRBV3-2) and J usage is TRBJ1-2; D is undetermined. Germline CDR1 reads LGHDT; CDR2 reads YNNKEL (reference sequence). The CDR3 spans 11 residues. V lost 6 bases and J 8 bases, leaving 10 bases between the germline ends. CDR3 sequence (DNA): TGTGCCAGCAGTGCCGGTCGGGGCTACACCTTC. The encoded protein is CASSAGRGYTF.

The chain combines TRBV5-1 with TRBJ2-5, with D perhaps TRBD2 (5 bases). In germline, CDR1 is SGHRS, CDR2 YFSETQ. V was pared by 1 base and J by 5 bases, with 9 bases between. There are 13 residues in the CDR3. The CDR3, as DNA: TGCGCCAGCAGCTTGTACCCTAGCGAGACCCAGTACTTC. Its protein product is CASSLYPSETQYF.

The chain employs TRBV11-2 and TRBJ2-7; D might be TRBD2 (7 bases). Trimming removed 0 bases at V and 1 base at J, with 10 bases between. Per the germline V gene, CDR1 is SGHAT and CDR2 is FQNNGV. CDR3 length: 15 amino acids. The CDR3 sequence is CASSLEGGGSYEQYF. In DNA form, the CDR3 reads TGTGCCAGCAGCTTAGAGGGAGGGGGATCCTACGAGCAGTACTTC.

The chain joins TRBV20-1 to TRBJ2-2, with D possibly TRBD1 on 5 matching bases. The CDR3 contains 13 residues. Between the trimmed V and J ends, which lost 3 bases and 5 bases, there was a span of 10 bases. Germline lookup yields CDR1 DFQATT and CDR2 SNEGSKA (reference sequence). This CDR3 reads CSASAGLTGELFF. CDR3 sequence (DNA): TGCAGTGCTAGTGCAGGGTTAACCGGGGAGCTGTTTTTT.

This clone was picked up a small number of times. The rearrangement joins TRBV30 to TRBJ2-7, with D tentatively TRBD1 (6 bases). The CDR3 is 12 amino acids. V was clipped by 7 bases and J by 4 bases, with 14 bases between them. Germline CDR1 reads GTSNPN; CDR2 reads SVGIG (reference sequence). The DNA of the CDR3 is TGTGCCTCGGGGACACTTACATACGAGCAGTACTTC. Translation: CASGTLTYEQYF.

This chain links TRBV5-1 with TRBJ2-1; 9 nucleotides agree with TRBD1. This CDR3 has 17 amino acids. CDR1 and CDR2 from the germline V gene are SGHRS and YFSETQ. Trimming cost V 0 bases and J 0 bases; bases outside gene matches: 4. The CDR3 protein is CASSLVGTGTSYNEQFF. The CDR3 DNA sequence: TGCGCCAGCAGCTTGGTAGGGACAGGGACCTCCTACAATGAGCAGTTCTTC.

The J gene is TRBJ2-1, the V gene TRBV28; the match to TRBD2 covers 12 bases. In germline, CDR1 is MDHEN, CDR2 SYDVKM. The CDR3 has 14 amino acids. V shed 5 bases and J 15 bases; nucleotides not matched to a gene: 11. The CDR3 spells CASSPRTSGKESFF. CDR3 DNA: TGTGCCAGCAGTCCCCGGACTAGCGGGAAAGAGTCGTTCTTC.

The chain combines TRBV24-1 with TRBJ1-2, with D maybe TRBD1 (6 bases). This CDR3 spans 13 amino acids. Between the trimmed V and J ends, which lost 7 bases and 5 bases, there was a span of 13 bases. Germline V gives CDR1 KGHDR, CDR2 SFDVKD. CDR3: CATSQGSRYGYTF. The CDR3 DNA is TGTGCCACCAGCCAGGGGTCGAGGTATGGCTACACCTTC.

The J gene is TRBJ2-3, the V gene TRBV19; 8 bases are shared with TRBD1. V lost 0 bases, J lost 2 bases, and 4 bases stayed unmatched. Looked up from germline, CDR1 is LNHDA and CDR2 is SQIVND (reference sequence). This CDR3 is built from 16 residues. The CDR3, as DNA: TGTGCCAGTAGTATAGACAGGGGGCAAGCCACAGATACGCAGTATTTT. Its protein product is CASSIDRGQATDTQYF.

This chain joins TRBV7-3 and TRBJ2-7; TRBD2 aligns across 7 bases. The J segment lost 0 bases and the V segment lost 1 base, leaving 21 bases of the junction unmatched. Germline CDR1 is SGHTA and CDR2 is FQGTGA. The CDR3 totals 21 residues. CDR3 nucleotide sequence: TGTGCCAGCAGCTTAAGGTTAGGGTGTGGGCTAGCGGTCCTGGACTCCTACGAGCAGTACTTC. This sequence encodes CASSLRLGCGLAVLDSYEQYF.

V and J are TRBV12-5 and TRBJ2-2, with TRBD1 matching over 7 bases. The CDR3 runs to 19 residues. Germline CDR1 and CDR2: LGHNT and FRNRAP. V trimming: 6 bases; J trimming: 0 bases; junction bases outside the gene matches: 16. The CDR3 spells CASGPPHTPGQPNTGELFF. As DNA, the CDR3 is TGTGCTAGTGGCCCCCCCCACACGCCGGGACAGCCGAACACCGGGGAGCTGTTTTTT. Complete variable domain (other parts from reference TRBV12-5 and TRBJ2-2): DARVTQTPRHKVTEMGQEVTMRCQPILGHNTVFWYRQTMMQGLELLAYFRNRAPLDDSGMPKDRFSAEMPDATLATLKIQPSEPRDSAVYFCASGPPHTPGQPNTGELFFGEGSRLTVL.

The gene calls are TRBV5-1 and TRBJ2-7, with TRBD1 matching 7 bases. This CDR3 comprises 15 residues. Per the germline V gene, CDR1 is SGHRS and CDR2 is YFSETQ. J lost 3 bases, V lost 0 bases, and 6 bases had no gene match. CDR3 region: CASSLDTGAHYEQYF. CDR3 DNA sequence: TGCGCCAGCAGCTTGGACACAGGGGCCCACTACGAGCAGTACTTC.

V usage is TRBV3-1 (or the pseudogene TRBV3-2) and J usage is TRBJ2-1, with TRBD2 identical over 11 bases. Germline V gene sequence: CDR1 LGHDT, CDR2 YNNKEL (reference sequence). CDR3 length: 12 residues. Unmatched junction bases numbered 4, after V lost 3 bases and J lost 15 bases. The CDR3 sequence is CASSHTSGRLFF. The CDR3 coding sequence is TGTGCCAGCAGCCATACTAGCGGGAGACTGTTCTTC.

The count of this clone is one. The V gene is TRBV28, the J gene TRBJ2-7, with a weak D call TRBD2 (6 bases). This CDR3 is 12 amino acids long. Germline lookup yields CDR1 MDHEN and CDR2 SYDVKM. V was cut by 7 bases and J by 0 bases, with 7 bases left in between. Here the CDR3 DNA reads TGTGCCAGCACGGGACTCTCCTACGAGCAGTACTTC. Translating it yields CASTGLSYEQYF.

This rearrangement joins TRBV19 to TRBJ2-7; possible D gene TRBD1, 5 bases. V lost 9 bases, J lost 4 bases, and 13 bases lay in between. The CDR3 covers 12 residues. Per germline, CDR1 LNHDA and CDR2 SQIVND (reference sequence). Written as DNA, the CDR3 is TGTGCCAGAGAAACCAGGGTTTACGAGCAGTACTTC. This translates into CARETRVYEQYF.

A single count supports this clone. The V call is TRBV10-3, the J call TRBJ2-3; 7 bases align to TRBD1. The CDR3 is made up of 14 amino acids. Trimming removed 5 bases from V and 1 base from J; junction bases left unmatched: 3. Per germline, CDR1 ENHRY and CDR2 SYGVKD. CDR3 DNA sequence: TGTGCCATCAGTTATACAGGGGGCACAGATACGCAGTATTTT. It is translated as CAISYTGGTDTQYF.

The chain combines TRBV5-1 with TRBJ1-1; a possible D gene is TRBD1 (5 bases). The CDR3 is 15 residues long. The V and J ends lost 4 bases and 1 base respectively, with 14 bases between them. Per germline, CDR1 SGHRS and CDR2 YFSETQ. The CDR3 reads CASSPRVGRNTEAFF. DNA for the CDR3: TGCGCCAGCAGCCCCAGGGTCGGAAGGAACACTGAAGCTTTCTTT. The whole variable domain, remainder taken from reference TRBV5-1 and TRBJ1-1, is KAGVTQTPRYLIKTRGQQVTLSCSPISGHRSVSWYQQTPGQGLQFLFEYFSETQRNKGNFPGRFSGRQFSNSRSEMNVSTLELGDSALYLCASSPRVGRNTEAFFGQGTRLTVV.

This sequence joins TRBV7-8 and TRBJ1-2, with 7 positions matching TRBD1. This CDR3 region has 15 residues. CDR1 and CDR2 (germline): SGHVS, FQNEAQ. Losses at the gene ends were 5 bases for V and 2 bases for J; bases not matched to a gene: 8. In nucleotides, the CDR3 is TGTGCCAGCAGCCGAGGGACAGCTCCAAACTATGGCTACACCTTC. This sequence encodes CASSRGTAPNYGYTF. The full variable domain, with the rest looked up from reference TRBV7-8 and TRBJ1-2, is GAGVSQSPRYKVAKRGQDVALRCDPISGHVSLFWYQQALGQGPEFLTYFQNEAQLDKSGLPSDRFFAERPEGSVSTLKIQRTQQEDSAVYLCASSRGTAPNYGYTFGSGTRLTVV.

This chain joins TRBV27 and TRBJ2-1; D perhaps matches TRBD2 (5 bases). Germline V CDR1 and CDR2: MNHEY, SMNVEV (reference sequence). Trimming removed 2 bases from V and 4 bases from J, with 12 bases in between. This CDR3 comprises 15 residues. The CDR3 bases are TGTGCCAGCAGTTTAACCAGCGGAGAGTACAATGAGCAGTTCTTC. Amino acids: CASSLTSGEYNEQFF.

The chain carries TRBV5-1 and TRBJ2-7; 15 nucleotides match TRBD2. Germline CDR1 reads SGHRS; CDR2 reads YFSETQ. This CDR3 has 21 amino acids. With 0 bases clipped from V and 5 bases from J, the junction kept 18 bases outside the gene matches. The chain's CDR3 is CASSLEPVNPGLAGGRDEQYF. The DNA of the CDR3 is TGCGCCAGCAGCTTGGAGCCCGTCAATCCGGGACTAGCGGGAGGTCGGGACGAGCAGTACTTC.

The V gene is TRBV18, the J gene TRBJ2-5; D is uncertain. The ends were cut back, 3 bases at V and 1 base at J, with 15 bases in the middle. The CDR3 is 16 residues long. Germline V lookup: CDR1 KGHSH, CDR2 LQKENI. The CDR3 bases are TGTGCCAGCTCACCCACTCGCGGCGTAACCCAAGAGACCCAGTACTTC. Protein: CASSPTRGVTQETQYF.

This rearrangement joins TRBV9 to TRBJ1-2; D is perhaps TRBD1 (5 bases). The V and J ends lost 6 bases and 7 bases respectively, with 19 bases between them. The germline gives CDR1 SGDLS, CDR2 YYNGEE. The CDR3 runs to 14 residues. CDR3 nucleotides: TGTGCCAGCACGACCGGTGGGGGGGTAGGTGGCTACACCTTC. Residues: CASTTGGGVGGYTF.

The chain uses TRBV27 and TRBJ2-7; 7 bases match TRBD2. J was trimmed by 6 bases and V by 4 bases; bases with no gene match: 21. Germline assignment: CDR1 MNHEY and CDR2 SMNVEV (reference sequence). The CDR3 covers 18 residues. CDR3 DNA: TGTGCCAGCAGTTGGACATTGAGGGGTCGGGGGACTATCGGCGAGCAGTACTTC. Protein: CASSWTLRGRGTIGEQYF.